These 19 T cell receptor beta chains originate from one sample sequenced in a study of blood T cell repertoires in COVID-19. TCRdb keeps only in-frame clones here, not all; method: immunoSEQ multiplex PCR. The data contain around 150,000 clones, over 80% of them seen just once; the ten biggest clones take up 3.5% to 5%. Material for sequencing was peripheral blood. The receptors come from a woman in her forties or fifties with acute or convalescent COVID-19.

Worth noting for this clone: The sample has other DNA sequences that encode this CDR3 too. For the CDR3, the DNA is TGTGCCAGCAGTAGCGGGGGTAGCACAGATACGCAGTATTTT. Translation: CASSSGGSTDTQYF. The chain has TRBV7-3 and TRBJ2-3; the match to TRBD2 covers 9 bases. V was clipped by 6 bases and J by 0 bases; unmatched bases: 1. Germline loops: CDR1 SGHTA, CDR2 FQGTGA. The CDR3 length is 14 residues.

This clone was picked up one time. The chain's CDR3 is CAWSLGGRGGYTF. CDR3 DNA: TGTGCCTGGAGCCTCGGAGGACGGGGTGGCTACACCTTC. V is TRBV30 and J is TRBJ1-2; no firm D call. The CDR3 covers 13 residues. Trimming removed 3 bases at V and 7 bases at J, with 15 bases between. Germline V gives CDR1 GTSNPN, CDR2 SVGIG (reference sequence).

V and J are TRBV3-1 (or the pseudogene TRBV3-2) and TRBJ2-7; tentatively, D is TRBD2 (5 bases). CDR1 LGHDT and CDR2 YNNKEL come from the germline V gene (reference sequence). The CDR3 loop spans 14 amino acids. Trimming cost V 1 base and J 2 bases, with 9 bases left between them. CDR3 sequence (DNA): TGTGCCAGCAGCCAAGGGACTTCTGCCTACGAGCAGTACTTC. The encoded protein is CASSQGTSAYEQYF.

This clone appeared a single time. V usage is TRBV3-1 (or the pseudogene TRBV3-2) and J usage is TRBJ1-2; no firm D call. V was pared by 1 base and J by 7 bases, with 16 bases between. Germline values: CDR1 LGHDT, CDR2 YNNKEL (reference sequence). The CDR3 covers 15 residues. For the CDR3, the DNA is TGTGCCAGCAGCCAAGGTTTTGAGGGTACCCCTGGCTACACCTTC. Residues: CASSQGFEGTPGYTF.

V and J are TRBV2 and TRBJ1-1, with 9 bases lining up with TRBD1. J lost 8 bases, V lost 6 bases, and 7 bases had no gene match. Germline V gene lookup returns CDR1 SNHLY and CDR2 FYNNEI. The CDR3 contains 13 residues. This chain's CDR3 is CASSRDREREAFF. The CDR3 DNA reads TGTGCCAGCAGCCGGGACAGGGAAAGGGAAGCTTTCTTT. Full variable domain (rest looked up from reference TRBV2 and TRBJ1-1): EPEVTQTPSHQVTQMGQEVILRCVPISNHLYFYWYRQILGQKVEFLVSFYNNEISEKSEIFDDQFSVERPDGSNFTLKIRSTKLEDSAMYFCASSRDREREAFFGQGTRLTVV.

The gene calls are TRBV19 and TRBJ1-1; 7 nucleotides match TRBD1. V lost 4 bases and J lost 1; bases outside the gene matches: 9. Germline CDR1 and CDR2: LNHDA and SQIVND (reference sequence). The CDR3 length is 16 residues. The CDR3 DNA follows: TGTGCCAGTAGTAGCCTGGACAGGACGGGGAACACTGAAGCTTTCTTT. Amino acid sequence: CASSSLDRTGNTEAFF.

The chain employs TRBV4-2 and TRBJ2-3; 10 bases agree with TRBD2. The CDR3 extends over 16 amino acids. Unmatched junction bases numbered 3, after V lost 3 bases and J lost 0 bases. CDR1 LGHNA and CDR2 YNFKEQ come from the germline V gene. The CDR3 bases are TGTGCCAGCAGCCACGGGACTAGCGACAGCACAGATACGCAGTATTTT. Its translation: CASSHGTSDSTDTQYF.

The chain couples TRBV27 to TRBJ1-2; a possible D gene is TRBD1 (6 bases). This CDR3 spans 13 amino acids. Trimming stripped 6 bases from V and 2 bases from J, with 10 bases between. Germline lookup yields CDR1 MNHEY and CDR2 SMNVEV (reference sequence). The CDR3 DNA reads TGTGCCAGCAGCTACAGGGTAAACTATGGCTACACCTTC. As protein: CASSYRVNYGYTF.

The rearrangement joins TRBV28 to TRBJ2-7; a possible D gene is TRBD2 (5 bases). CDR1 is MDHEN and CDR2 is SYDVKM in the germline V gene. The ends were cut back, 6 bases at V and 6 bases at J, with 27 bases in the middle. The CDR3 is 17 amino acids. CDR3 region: CASSSPLRAGELGEQYF. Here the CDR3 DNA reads TGTGCCAGCAGCTCCCCCCTGAGGGCCGGGGAATTGGGCGAGCAGTACTTC.

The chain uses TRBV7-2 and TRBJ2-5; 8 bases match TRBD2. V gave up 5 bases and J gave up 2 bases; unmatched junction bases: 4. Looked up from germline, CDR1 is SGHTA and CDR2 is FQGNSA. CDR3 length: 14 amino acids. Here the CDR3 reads CASSPTSGQETQYF. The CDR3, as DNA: TGTGCCAGCAGCCCCACTAGCGGTCAAGAGACCCAGTACTTC.

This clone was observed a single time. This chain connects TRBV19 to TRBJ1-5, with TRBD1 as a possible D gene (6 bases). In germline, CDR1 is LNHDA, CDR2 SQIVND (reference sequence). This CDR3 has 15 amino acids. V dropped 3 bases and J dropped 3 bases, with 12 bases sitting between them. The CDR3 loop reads CASSIVGGDNQPQHF. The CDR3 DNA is TGTGCCAGTAGTATCGTAGGGGGGGACAATCAGCCCCAGCATTTT. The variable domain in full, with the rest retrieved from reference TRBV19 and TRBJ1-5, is DGGITQSPKYLFRKEGQNVTLSCEQNLNHDAMYWYRQDPGQGLRLIYYSQIVNDFQKGDIAEGYSVSREKKESFPLTVTSAQKNPTAFYLCASSIVGGDNQPQHFGDGTRLSIL.

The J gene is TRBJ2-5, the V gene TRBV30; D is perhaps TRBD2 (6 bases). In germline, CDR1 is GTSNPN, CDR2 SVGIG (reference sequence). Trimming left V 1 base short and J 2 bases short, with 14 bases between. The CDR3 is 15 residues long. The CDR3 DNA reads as TGTGCCTGGAGTGGGGGGACTGGAGGGCAAGAGACCCAGTACTTC. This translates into CAWSGGTGGQETQYF.

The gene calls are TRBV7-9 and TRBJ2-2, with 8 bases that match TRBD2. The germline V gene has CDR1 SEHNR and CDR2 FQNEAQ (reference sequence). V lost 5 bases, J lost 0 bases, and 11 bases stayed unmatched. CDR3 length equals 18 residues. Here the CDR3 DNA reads TGTGCCAGCAGCCTACTCGGCGCGGGACTAGCGAACACCGGGGAGCTGTTTTTT. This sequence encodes CASSLLGAGLANTGELFF.

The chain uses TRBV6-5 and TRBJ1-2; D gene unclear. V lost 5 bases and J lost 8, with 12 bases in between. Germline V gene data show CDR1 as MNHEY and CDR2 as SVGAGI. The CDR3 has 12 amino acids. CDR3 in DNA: TGTGCCAGCAGTCGCCCCTCTATAGGCTACACCTTC. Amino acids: CASSRPSIGYTF.

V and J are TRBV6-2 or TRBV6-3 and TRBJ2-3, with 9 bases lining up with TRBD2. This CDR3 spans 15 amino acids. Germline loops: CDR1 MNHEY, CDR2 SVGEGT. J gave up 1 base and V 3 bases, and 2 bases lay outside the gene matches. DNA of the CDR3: TGTGCCAGCAGTTATAGCGGGAGCGGCACAGATACGCAGTATTTT. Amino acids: CASSYSGSGTDTQYF.

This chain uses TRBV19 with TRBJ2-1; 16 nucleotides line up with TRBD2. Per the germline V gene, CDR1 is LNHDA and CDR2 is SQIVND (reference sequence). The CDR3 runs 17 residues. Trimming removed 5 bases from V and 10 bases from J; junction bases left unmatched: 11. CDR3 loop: CASSPPGLAGGPNEQFF. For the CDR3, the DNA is TGTGCCAGTAGTCCACCGGGACTAGCGGGAGGGCCAAACGAGCAGTTCTTC.

The CDR3 reads CASSFPRRGNSNQPQHF. The DNA of the CDR3 is TGTGCCAGCAGTTTTCCCCGAAGGGGGAATAGCAATCAGCCCCAGCATTTT. This sequence joins TRBV28 and TRBJ1-5; D possibly corresponds to TRBD1 (6 bases). The V end lost 3 bases, the J end lost 0 bases, and 15 bases lay between the germline ends. The CDR3 is made up of 17 amino acids. Per germline, CDR1 MDHEN and CDR2 SYDVKM.

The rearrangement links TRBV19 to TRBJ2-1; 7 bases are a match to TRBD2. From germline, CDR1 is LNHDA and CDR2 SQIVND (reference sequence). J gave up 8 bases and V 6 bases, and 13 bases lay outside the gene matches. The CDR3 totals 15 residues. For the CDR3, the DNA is TGTGCCAGTAGGAAGCGGGGAGGGCTAAGGGATGAGCAGTTCTTC. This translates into CASRKRGGLRDEQFF.

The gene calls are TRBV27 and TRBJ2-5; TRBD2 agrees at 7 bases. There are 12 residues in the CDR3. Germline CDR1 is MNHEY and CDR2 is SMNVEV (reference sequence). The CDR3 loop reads CASSGGGETQYF. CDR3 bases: TGTGCTTCATCGGGGGGAGGAGAGACCCAGTACTTC.